This TCR beta chain is from a study of beta chain features in type 1 diabetes. Across the whole study: Cell yields, gender and age were similar in healthy donors and patients. General study findings and limits: Here, the possible influence of HLA type (on TCRB rearrangement) remained unresolved. TCRB CDR3s from Type 1 diabetes patients were moderately but significantly shorter in all four CD4+ subsets. At VDJ recombination sites, type 1 diabetes patients had fewer insertions and more deleted nucleotides.

Reverse transcribing all isolated RNA meant expressed TCRB transcripts were sequenced. Repertoires were generated with immunoSEQ multiplex PCR, while TCRdb's copy carries only in-frame clones and drops some. The sample includes 160,000 or so clones, 63% of them seen just once. In germline, CDR1 is SQVTM, CDR2 ANQGSEA. CDR3 length: 11 residues. Deletions cut 4 bases from V and 8 bases from J, with 9 bases between. This clone was seen a handful of times. What it recognizes is unknown. The chain is built from TRBV29-1 and TRBJ2-4; either TRBD1 or TRBD2 may fit D (5 bases each). The receptor's source is a young man with type 1 diabetes. Specimen: naive CD4+ T cells from blood. CDR3 nucleotides: TGCAGCGTTGTGGGGGAGTACATTCAGTACTTC. It is translated as CSVVGEYIQYF.